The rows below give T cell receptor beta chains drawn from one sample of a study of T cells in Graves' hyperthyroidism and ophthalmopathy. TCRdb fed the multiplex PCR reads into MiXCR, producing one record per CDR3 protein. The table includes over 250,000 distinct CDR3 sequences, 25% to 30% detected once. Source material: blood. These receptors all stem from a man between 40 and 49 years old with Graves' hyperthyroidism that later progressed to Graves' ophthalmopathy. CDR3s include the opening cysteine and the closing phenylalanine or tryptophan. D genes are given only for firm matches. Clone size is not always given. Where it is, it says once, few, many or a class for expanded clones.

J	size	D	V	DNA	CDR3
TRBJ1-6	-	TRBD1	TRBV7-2	TGTGCCAGCAGCTTAACAGGGGACTTTAATTCACCCCTCCACTTT	CASSLTGDFNSPLHF
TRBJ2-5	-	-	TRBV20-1	TGCAGTGCTAGAGATTGGGATCCGGGACTCCCTCGGTGGGAGACCCAGTACTTC	CSARDWDPGLPRWETQYF
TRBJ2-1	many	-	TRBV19	TGTGCCAGTAGTATAGGATACAATGAGCAGTTCTTC	CASSIGYNEQFF
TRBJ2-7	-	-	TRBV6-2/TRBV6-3	TGTGCCAGCAGAAAACTGGGGCAGGGGCCCTACGAGCAGTACTTC	CASRKLGQGPYEQYF
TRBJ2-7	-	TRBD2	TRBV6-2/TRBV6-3	TGTGCCAGCAGTTACGCGGGACTAGCGGGAGGCCGGTCCTACGAGCAGTACTTC	CASSYAGLAGGRSYEQYF
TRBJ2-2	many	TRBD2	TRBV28	TGTGCCAGCAGTTACCCCGGGACTAAGAGAACCGGGGAGCTGTTTTTT	CASSYPGTKRTGELFF
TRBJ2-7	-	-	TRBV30	TGTGCCTGGAGTCCTCTAGACTACGAGCAGTACTTC	CAWSPLDYEQYF
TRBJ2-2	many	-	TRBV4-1	TGCGCCAGCAGCCCATCCCCCGGGACGCTAGCCACCGGGGAGCTGTTTTTT	CASSPSPGTLATGELFF
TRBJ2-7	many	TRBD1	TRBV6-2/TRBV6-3	TGTGCCAGCAGTTCGGGCGGACAGGGGGCGAAGGAGCAGTACTTC	CASSSGGQGAKEQYF
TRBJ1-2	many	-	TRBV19	TGTGCCGGTAGTAACCGGGACACACAGAGCTACACCTTC	CAGSNRDTQSYTF
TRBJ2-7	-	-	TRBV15	TGTGCCACCGGAGTTGGGGCTGCTGAGCAGTACTTC	CATGVGAAEQYF
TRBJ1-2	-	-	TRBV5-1	TGCGCCAGCAGCTACTCCCGGCAGGCCTATGGCTACACCTTC	CASSYSRQAYGYTF
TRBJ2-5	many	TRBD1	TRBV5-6	TGTGCCAGCAGCGGAGAGACAGGGGATTACCAAGAGACCCAGTACTTC	CASSGETGDYQETQYF
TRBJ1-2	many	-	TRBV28	TGTGCCAGCAGTCTGAACACCTTC	CASSLNTF
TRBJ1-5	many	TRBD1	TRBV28	TGTGCCAGCAGTTCGGGACAGGGGGGAGGCAATCAGCCCCAGCATTTT	CASSSGQGGGNQPQHF